The clone carrying this TCR beta chain was seen a single time. Its antigen is unknown. The data were taken from a study of memory CD4+ T cells and cytomegalovirus serostatus. Study-wide context: This sample comes from healthy Belgian adults, several CMV seropositive, roughly 22 seronegative. Study observations and caveats: The CMV-associated TCR signature appears largely within the CD4+ memory repertoire.

Germline-derived CDR1 and CDR2 are LNHDA and SQIVND (reference sequence). This CDR3 has 14 amino acids. J was trimmed by 2 bases and V by 4 bases; bases with no gene match: 2. The sort gate was single viable CD3+CD4+CD8-CD45RO+ cells for memory CD4+ T cells. The authors' processing: Out-of-frame sequences were removed, leaving 2 million to 2.5 million distinct TCRbeta sequences. Here immunoSEQ multiplex PCR was the method, and the copy in TCRdb shows in-frame clones only, minus some. The D gene and trimming were derived from the DNA, and the V and J assignments and clone size from that table. The data hold around 44,000 clones, with about three quarters observed a single time.

The chain recombines TRBV19 with TRBJ1-5, with 7 positions matching TRBD1. The receptor's source is an adult in good health and CMV-seronegative. Sequenced material: memory CD4+ T cells from blood. For the CDR3, the DNA is TGTGCCAGTAGTAACAGGGGTGGCAATCAGCCCCAGCATTTT. Protein: CASSNRGGNQPQHF.